Below are 18 T cell receptor beta chains sequenced from a single sample in a study of T cell repertoires in cytomegalovirus infection. Each CDR3 protein gets one entry after TCRdb re-called the reads with MiXCR. This sample has about 450,000 distinct CDR3 sequences; around 32% occur once, and the top ten carry roughly an eighth. Sequenced: PBMCs. All receptors come from a human donor in good health (CMV status not recorded). Some clones in this sample may be carry-over from other donors' samples.

The rearrangement joins TRBV6-2 or TRBV6-3 to TRBJ2-7, with 7 bases identical to TRBD1. This CDR3 comprises 13 residues. Germline CDR1 MNHEY, CDR2 SVGEGT. V shed 8 bases, J shed 2 bases, and the junction held 6 bases outside the gene matches. The CDR3 DNA follows: TGTGCCAGCTCGGGACAGCCACCCTACGAGCAGTACTTC. It is translated as CASSGQPPYEQYF.

The chain has TRBV29-1 and TRBJ1-1; the D gene is possibly TRBD1 (6 bases). CDR3 length: 11 residues. In germline, CDR1 is SQVTM, CDR2 ANQGSEA. V dropped 6 bases and J dropped 3 bases, with 8 bases sitting between them. DNA of the CDR3: TGCAGCGTGGCAGGGGACACTGAAGCTTTCTTT. The encoded protein is CSVAGDTEAFF.

This clonotype has only a few counts. The chain employs TRBV2 and TRBJ1-1; maybe TRBD1 (6 bases). The CDR3 covers 15 residues. Between the trimmed V and J ends, which lost 0 bases and 11 bases, there was a span of 19 bases. Germline CDR1 reads SNHLY; CDR2 reads FYNNEI. CDR3 protein: CASSEARTDLSKAFF. For the CDR3, the DNA is TGTGCCAGCAGTGAAGCCCGGACAGACTTAAGCAAGGCTTTCTTT.

The rearrangement links TRBV15 to TRBJ1-1; tentatively, D is TRBD1 (5 bases). Trimming took off 0 bases at V and 9 bases at J, with 11 bases between the two ends. The CDR3 consists of 13 residues. Germline V gives CDR1 LNHNV, CDR2 YYDKDF (reference sequence). The CDR3: CATSRDDSLKAFF. The CDR3 DNA follows: TGTGCCACCAGCAGAGATGACAGTCTGAAAGCTTTCTTT.

A word on this clonotype: It may be a read error: a sequence one base away is much more abundant. Here the CDR3 omits its conserved ending phenylalanine or tryptophan, so a read error is the likely source. The rearrangement links TRBV7-9 to TRBJ1-3; weak D call: TRBD1 (5 bases). CDR1 SEHNR and CDR2 FQNEAQ come from the germline V gene (reference sequence). V lost 5 bases and J lost 1, with 24 bases in between. This CDR3 spans 19 amino acids. CDR3 amino acids: CASSGEGLLAPQSGNTIYS. CDR3 DNA: TGTGCCAGCAGCGGGGAGGGGTTGTTGGCACCCCAATCTGGAAACACCATATATTCT.

This clonotype was seen many times. This chain links TRBV4-1 with TRBJ1-6; maybe TRBD1 (5 bases). CDR1 MGHRA and CDR2 YSYEKL come from the germline V gene. This CDR3 has 18 residues. The germline V and J ends were trimmed by 0 bases and 4 bases, with 16 bases remaining between them. The CDR3 DNA is TGCGCCAGCAGCCAAGATTGGACCAGGGCCGAGTATAATTCACCCCTCCACTTT. The encoded protein is CASSQDWTRAEYNSPLHF.

CDR3 residues: CASMSPGELFF. DNA for the CDR3: TGTGCCAGCATGAGTCCCGGGGAGCTGTTTTTT. V is TRBV2 and J is TRBJ2-2; D call uncertain. V lost 7 bases to trimming and J lost 6 bases, with 6 bases between them. The germline gives CDR1 SNHLY, CDR2 FYNNEI. This CDR3 has 11 amino acids.

On this clonotype: One base away lies a much larger clone, so this may be a sequencing read error. This chain joins TRBV19 and TRBJ1-4; D is ambiguous. This CDR3 contains 15 residues. V was pared by 5 bases and J by 3 bases, with 13 bases between. The V gene's germline CDR1 is LNHDA and CDR2 SQIVND (reference sequence). The CDR3 protein is CASSLDVSANEKLFF. The CDR3 DNA reads TGTGCCAGTAGTCTCGACGTCTCCGCTAATGAAAAACTGTTTTTT.

At least ten counts were recorded for this clonotype. V usage is TRBV7-6 and J usage is TRBJ2-1; D is ambiguous. V was trimmed by 4 bases and J by 10 bases, leaving 8 bases between them. The CDR3 has 11 residues. Looked up from germline, CDR1 is SGHVS and CDR2 is FNYEAQ. The chain's CDR3 is CASSSPGEQFF. The CDR3 nucleotides read TGTGCCAGCAGCTCCCCGGGCGAGCAGTTCTTC.

Concerning this clonotype itself: This sequence may be a read error, since a much larger clone differs from it by one base. The V and J genes are TRBV7-2 and TRBJ1-5; D not certain. CDR3 length: 14 residues. Germline loops: CDR1 SGHTA, CDR2 FQGNSA. The CDR3 DNA reads TGTGCCAGCAGAATAGCCCTCCCCGGTCAGCCCCCGCATTTT. Amino acids: CASRIALPGQPPHF.

This clonotype has a handful of counts. The chain joins TRBV6-6 to TRBJ2-5, with unresolved D. The CDR3 covers 17 residues. The V gene lost 0 bases and the J gene lost 1 base, with 15 bases spanning the gap. Germline V gene data show CDR1 as MNHNY and CDR2 as SVGAGI (reference sequence). The CDR3 nucleotides read TGTGCCAGCAGTTACTCCAACCTCTCCCCGTCCCAAGAGACCCAGTACTTC. Amino acid sequence: CASSYSNLSPSQETQYF.

Comments on this clonotype: Possible read error: a much larger clone is one base away. The chain has TRBV6-1 and TRBJ2-3; 9 nucleotides align to TRBD2. Germline CDR1 is MNHNS and CDR2 is SASEGT. The CDR3 is 15 residues long. V gave up 5 bases and J gave up 5 bases; unmatched junction bases: 8. The CDR3 spells CASSTGTSRRDTQYF. The CDR3 DNA reads TGTGCCAGCAGTACCGGGACTAGCAGGAGAGATACGCAGTATTTT.

The CDR3 region has the DNA TGTGCCAGCACCTCAGGGGGTGAGACCCAGTACTTC. Translation: CASTSGGETQYF. This chain uses TRBV6-5 with TRBJ2-5; TRBD1 agrees at 7 bases. The junction had 4 bases not matched to a gene; V was cut back by 7 bases and J by 5 bases. This CDR3 has 12 amino acids. Germline loops: CDR1 MNHEY, CDR2 SVGAGI.

V gene TRBV19 combines with J gene TRBJ2-1; no clear D gene. CDR1 is LNHDA and CDR2 is SQIVND in the germline V gene (reference sequence). V was shortened by 8 bases and J by 6 bases, with 20 bases between the two germline ends. This CDR3 has 15 residues. As DNA, the CDR3 is TGTGCCAGTTCGTCCGGTCAACAGATGGCCAATGAGCAGTTCTTC. Translating gives CASSSGQQMANEQFF.

The chain recombines TRBV20-1 with TRBJ1-1; D gene unclear. The germline V and J ends were trimmed by 7 bases and 1 base, with 13 bases remaining between them. The CDR3 contains 13 residues. Germline V gene sequence: CDR1 DFQATT, CDR2 SNEGSKA (reference sequence). In nucleotides, the CDR3 is TGCAGTGAACGAGAAGTGGAGAACACTGAAGCTTTCTTT. Amino acids: CSEREVENTEAFF.

This clonotype was observed a few times. The J gene is TRBJ1-2, the V gene TRBV27; TRBD1 aligns across 12 bases. Germline CDR1 is MNHEY and CDR2 is SMNVEV (reference sequence). V shed 3 bases and J 6 bases; nucleotides not matched to a gene: 14. CDR3 length: 18 amino acids. The CDR3, as DNA: TGTGCCAGCAGTTTGGCCGGGACAGGGGGCGGAAGGGAAGATGGCTACACCTTC. Translation gives CASSLAGTGGGREDGYTF.

The sample holds many counts of this clonotype. The rearrangement uses TRBV6-2 or TRBV6-3 and TRBJ2-1; 8 nucleotides align to TRBD2. V was clipped by 2 bases and J by 8 bases; unmatched bases: 5. The CDR3 covers 14 residues. Germline CDR1 and CDR2: MNHEY and SVGEGT. The CDR3 sequence: CASSYARGGDEQFF. The CDR3, as DNA: TGTGCCAGCAGTTACGCCCGGGGGGGCGATGAGCAGTTCTTC.

The chain uses TRBV2 and TRBJ2-2; weak D call: TRBD2 (5 bases). This CDR3 has 15 residues. From germline, CDR1 is SNHLY and CDR2 FYNNEI. Trimming left V 1 base short and J 6 bases short, with 12 bases between. The CDR3 nucleotides read TGTGCCAGCAGTGAAGTAGCGAATGAAGCCGGGGAGCTGTTTTTT. This gives the protein CASSEVANEAGELFF.